These T cell receptor beta chains were read from a single sample in a study of PD-L1 blockade in urothelial cancer. Sequenced by immunoSEQ multiplex PCR; TCRdb stores in-frame clones only, minus some. The sample includes some 35,000 clones, roughly 38% of them seen just once. Specimen: tumor tissue, collected before atezolizumab (anti-PD-L1) treatment. The receptors originated from a man between 60 and 75 years old with urothelial cancer. Both conserved end residues are part of each CDR3. The order of the fields is V gene, D gene, J gene, clone size, CDR3 protein, CDR3 DNA. The D gene is left open where the match is weak. Rows may omit the clone size; those that give it use once, few, many or a size class.

TRBV6-8	NA	TRBJ1-1	few	CAISAQGRNTEAFF	TGTGCCATCAGTGCTCAGGGGAGGAACACTGAAGCTTTCTTT
TRBV12-5	TRBD1	TRBJ1-5	NA	CASGRGLNQPQHF	TGTGCTAGTGGTAGGGGGCTAAATCAGCCCCAGCATTTT
TRBV6-8	NA	TRBJ1-5	many	CASSPDLREPQHF	TGTGCCAGCAGCCCGGACCTGAGGGAGCCCCAGCATTTT
TRBV6-8	NA	TRBJ1-5	many	CASNPTGSNQPQHF	TGTGCCAGCAACCCGACAGGTTCCAATCAGCCCCAGCATTTT
TRBV6-8	TRBD1	TRBJ1-1	many	CASSYRDRNTEAFF	TGTGCCAGCAGTTACCGGGACAGGAACACTGAAGCTTTCTTT
TRBV25-1	NA	TRBJ2-7	few	CASSSREYHEQYF	TGTGCCAGCAGTTCCAGGGAGTACCACGAGCAGTACTTC
TRBV19	TRBD1	TRBJ2-5	NA	CASSTRQGQETQYF	TGTGCCAGTAGTACGAGACAGGGCCAAGAGACCCAGTACTTC
TRBV6-8	NA	TRBJ2-1	few	CASSRDRRTYNEQFF	TGTGCCAGCAGTCGCGATCGCCGGACTTACAATGAGCAGTTCTTC
TRBV28	TRBD2	TRBJ2-1	NA	CATSPSGRVNEQFF	TGTGCCACCTCCCCTAGCGGGAGAGTTAATGAGCAGTTCTTC
TRBV7-5	NA	TRBJ2-4	NA	CASSRAVGGAKNIQYF	TGTGCCAGCAGCCGTGCCGTCGGCGGGGCCAAAAACATTCAGTACTTC